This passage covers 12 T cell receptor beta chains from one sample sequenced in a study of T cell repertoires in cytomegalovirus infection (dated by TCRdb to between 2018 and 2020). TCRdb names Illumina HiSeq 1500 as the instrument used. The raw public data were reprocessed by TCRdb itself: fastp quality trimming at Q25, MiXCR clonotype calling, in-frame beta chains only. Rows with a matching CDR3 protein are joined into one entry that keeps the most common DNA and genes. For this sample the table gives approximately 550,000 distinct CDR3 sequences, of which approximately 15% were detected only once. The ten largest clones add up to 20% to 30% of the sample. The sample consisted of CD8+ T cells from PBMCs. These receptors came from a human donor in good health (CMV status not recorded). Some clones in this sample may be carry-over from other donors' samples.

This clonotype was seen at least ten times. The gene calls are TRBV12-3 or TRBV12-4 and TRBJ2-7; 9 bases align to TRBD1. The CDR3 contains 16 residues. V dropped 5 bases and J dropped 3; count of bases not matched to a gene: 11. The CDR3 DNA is TGTGCCAGCAGTCCCCTAGGGGGGACAGGGATCTACGAGCAGTACTTC. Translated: CASSPLGGTGIYEQYF.

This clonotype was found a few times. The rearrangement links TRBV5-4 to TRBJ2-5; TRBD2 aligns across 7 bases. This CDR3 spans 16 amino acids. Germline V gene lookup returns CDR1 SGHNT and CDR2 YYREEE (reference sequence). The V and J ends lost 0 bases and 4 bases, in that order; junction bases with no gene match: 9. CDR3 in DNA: TGTGCCAGCAGCTTGGCCCCCGGGACTACAGCAGAGACCCAGTACTTC. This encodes CASSLAPGTTAETQYF.

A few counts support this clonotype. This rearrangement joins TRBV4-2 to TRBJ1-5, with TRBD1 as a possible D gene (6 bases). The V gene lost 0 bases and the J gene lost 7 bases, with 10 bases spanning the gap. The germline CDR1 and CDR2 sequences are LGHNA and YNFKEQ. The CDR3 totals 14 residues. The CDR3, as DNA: TGTGCCAGCAGCCAAGATCAGGGGACCCAGCCCCAGCATTTT. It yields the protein CASSQDQGTQPQHF.

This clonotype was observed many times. Here the CDR3 DNA reads TGTGCCAGCAGTTTATCAGCGACAGGTTTCTCTGGAAACACCATATATTTT. Encoded protein: CASSLSATGFSGNTIYF. The chain uses TRBV27 and TRBJ1-3; a weak D match, TRBD1 (6 bases). V lost 0 bases and J lost 0, with 12 bases in between. CDR3 length: 17 amino acids. The germline V gene encodes CDR1 MNHEY and CDR2 SMNVEV (reference sequence).

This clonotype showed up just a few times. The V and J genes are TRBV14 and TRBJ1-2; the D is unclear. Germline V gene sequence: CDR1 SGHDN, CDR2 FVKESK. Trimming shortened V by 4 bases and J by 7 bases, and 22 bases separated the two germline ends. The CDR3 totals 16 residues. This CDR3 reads CASSPPQTTSSRGYTF. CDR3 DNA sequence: TGTGCCAGCAGCCCACCCCAGACAACTAGTAGTCGTGGCTACACCTTC. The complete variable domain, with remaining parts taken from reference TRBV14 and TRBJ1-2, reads EAGVTQFPSHSVIEKGQTVTLRCDPISGHDNLYWYRRVMGKEIKFLLHFVKESKQDESGMPNNRFLAERTGGTYSTLKVQPAELEDSGVYFCASSPPQTTSSRGYTFGSGTRLTVV.

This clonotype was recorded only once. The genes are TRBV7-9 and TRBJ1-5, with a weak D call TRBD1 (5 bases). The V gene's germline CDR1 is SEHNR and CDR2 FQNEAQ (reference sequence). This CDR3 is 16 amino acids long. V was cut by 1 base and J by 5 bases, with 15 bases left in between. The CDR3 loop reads CASSLGGGKGYQPQHF. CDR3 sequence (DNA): TGTGCCAGCAGCTTAGGCGGGGGGAAGGGGTATCAGCCCCAGCATTTT.

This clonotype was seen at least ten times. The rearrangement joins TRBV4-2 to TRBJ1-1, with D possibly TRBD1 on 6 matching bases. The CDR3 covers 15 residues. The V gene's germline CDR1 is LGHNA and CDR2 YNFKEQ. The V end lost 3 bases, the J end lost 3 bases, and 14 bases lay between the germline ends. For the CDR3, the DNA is TGTGCCAGCAGCCACCCCGGGGCAGGGGACACTGAAGCTTTCTTT. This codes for CASSHPGAGDTEAFF.

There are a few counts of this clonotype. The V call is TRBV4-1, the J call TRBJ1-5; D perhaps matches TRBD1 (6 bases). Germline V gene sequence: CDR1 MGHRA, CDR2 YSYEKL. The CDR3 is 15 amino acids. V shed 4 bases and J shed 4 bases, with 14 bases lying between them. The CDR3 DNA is TGCGCCAGCAGCCTCCGACAGGCGCGGAATCAGCCCCAGCATTTT. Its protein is CASSLRQARNQPQHF.

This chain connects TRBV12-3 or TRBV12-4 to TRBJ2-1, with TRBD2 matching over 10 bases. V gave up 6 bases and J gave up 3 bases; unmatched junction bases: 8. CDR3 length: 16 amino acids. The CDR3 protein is CASRSSSGSHYNEQFF. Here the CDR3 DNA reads TGTGCCAGCAGGTCCTCTAGCGGGAGTCACTACAATGAGCAGTTCTTC.

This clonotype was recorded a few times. The CDR3 loop reads CSAARRSAPGPYGYTF. CDR3 sequence (DNA): TGCAGTGCTGCTAGGAGGTCAGCCCCTGGGCCCTATGGCTACACCTTC. V gene TRBV20-1 combines with J gene TRBJ1-2; D gene ambiguous. The germline CDR1 and CDR2 sequences are DFQATT and SNEGSKA (reference sequence). Between the trimmed V and J ends, which lost 5 bases and 4 bases, there was a span of 23 bases. This CDR3 contains 16 residues.

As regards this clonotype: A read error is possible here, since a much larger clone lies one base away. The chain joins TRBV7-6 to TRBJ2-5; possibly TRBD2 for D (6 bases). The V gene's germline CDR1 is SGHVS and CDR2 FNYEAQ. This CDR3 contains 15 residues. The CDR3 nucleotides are TGTGCCAGCAGCTTAGCGGAGGGACTTCAAGTGACCCAGTACTTC. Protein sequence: CASSLAEGLQVTQYF.

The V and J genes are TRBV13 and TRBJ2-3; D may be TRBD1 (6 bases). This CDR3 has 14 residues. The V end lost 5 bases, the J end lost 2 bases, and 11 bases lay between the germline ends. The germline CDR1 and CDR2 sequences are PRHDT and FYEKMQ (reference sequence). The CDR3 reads CASSGGQYTDTQYF. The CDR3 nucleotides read TGTGCCAGCAGCGGTGGACAGTACACAGATACGCAGTATTTT.